This T cell receptor beta chain was observed in a study of OX40 agonist ivuxolimab in advanced cancers. Study details: Participants, 80% to 90% male, averaged roughly 60 years of age, ranging from roughly 20 to 85.

Only one count was recorded for this clone. Its antigen is unknown. Deletions cut 6 bases from V and 2 bases from J, with 11 bases between. The CDR3 consists of 13 residues. Germline-derived CDR1 and CDR2 are SNHLY and FYNNEI. Profiling relied on immunoSEQ multiplex PCR, and the TCRdb table lists in-frame clones only, not all of them. The repertoire holds 55,000 to 90,000 clones, with about 91% as singletons. Study-wide results and limits: Fewer expanded clones were found on average in CD4+ than in CD8+ T cells.

This sequence was found in an adult with an advanced solid tumor such as melanoma, head and neck, liver or kidney cancer. The chain couples TRBV2 to TRBJ2-7; possible D gene TRBD1, 6 bases. The material was CD4+ or CD8+ T cells sorted from blood, obtained in a trial of the OX40 agonist ivuxolimab. The CDR3 sequence: CASRRQVAYEQYF. For the CDR3, the DNA is TGTGCCAGCAGGCGACAGGTAGCCTACGAGCAGTACTTC.